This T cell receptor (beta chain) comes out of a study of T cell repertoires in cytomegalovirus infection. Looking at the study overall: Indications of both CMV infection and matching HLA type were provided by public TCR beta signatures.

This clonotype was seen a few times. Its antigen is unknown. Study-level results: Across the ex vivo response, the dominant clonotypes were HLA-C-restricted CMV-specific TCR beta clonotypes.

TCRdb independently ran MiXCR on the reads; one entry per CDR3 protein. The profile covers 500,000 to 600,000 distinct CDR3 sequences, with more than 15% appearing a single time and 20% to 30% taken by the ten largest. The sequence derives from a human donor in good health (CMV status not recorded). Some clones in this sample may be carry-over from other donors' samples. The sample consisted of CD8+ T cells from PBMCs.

The CDR3 nucleotides are TGTGCCAGCGCCCCGGTAGGTGTCAATCAGCCCCAGCATTTT. Encoded protein: CASAPVGVNQPQHF. The gene calls are TRBV27 and TRBJ1-5, with D unresolved. Looked up from germline, CDR1 is MNHEY and CDR2 is SMNVEV (reference sequence). There are 14 residues in the CDR3. V lost 8 bases and J lost 3, with 14 bases in between.